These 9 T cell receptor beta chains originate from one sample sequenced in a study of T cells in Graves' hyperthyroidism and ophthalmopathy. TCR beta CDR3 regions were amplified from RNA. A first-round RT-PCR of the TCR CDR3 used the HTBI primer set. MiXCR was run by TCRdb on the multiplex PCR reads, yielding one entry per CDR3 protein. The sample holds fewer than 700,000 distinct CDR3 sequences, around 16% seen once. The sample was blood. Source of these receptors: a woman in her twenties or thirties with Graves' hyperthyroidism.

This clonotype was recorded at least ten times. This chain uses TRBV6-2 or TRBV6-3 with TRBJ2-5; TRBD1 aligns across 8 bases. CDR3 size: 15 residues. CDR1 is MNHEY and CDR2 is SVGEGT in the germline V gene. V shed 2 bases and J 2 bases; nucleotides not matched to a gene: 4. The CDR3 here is CASSYPDRGQETQYF. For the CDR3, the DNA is TGTGCCAGCAGTTACCCCGACAGGGGACAAGAGACCCAGTACTTC.

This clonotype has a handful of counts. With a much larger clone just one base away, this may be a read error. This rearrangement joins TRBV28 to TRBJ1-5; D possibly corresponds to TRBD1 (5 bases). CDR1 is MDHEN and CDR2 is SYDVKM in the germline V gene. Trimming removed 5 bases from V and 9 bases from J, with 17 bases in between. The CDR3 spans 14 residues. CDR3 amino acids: CASSPARDGLPQHF. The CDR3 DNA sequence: TGTGCCAGCAGTCCGGCGAGGGACGGACTGCCCCAGCATTTT.

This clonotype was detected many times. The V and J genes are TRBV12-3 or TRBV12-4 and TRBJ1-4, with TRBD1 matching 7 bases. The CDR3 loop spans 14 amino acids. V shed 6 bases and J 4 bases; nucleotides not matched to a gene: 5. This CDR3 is CASRPGGGNEKLFF. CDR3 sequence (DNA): TGTGCCAGCAGACCAGGGGGAGGTAATGAAAAACTGTTTTTT.

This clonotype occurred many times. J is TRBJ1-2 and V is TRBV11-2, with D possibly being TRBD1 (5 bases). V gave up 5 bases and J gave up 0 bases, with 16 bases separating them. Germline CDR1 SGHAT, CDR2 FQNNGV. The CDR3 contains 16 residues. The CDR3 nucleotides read TGTGCCAGCAGCCCTCAGGGAGAAGAAGCTAACTATGGCTACACCTTC. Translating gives CASSPQGEEANYGYTF.

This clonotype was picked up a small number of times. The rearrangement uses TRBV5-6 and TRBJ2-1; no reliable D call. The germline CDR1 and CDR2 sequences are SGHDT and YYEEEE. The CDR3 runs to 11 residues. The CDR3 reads CAVGSYNEQFF. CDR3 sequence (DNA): TGTGCGGTGGGATCCTACAATGAGCAGTTCTTC.

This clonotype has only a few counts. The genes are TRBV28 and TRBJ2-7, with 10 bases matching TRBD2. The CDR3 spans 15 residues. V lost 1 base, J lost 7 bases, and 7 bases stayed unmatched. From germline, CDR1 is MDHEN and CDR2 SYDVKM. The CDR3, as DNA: TGTGCCAGCAGTTTATTGGCTAGCGGGAGCCATGAGCAGTACTTC. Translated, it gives CASSLLASGSHEQYF.

This CDR3 reads CASSMEYQETQYF. In nucleotides, the CDR3 is TGCGCCAGCAGTATGGAGTACCAAGAGACCCAGTACTTC. V gene TRBV10-2 combines with J gene TRBJ2-5; D remains ambiguous. Germline V gene data show CDR1 as WSHSY and CDR2 as SAAADI. With 5 bases removed from V and 0 bases from J, the gap between germline ends came to 7 bases. The CDR3 sequence is 13 residues long.

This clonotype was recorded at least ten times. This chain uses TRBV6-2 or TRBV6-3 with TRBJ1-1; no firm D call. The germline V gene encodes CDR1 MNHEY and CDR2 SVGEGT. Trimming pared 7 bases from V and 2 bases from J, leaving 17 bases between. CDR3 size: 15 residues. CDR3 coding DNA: TGTGCCAGCACTGATCCGGGCAGGTTAAACACTGAAGCTTTCTTT. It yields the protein CASTDPGRLNTEAFF.

CDR3 sequence reads: CATSDGGWGTAQEAFF. The CDR3, as DNA: TGTGCCACCAGTGATGGGGGTTGGGGCACCGCCCAAGAAGCTTTCTTT. The V gene is TRBV24-1, the J gene TRBJ1-1; the D gene is possibly TRBD1 (5 bases). Trimming left V 3 bases short and J 8 bases short, with 21 bases between. Germline V gene lookup returns CDR1 KGHDR and CDR2 SFDVKD. CDR3 size: 16 residues.